The rows below give T cell receptor beta chains drawn from one sample of a study of blood T cell repertoires in COVID-19. This table comes from immunoSEQ multiplex PCR, and its TCRdb copy is limited to in-frame clones, with some not included. The sample has approximately 210,000 clones; over 70% are singletons. Specimen: peripheral blood. The source of these receptors is a man between 45 and 60 years old with active or convalescent COVID-19. Each CDR3 is given with its conserved first and last residue. A D gene is named only where the DNA matches it firmly. Clone size appears in some rows only: once, few, many, or a class for an expanded clone.

size,D,V,J,DNA,CDR3
.,.,TRBV28,TRBJ1-6,TGTGCCAGCAGTTTAGGCGCGACAAGCTCCTATAATTCACCCCTCCACTTT,CASSLGATSSYNSPLHF
.,.,TRBV6-5,TRBJ1-1,TGTGCCAGCGGCCCAGAACCGAACACTGAAGCTTTCTTT,CASGPEPNTEAFF
.,TRBD1,TRBV7-9,TRBJ2-1,TGTGCCAGCAGCCCTTCCGGGACAGGGGCCAATGAGCAGTTCTTC,CASSPSGTGANEQFF
.,TRBD2,TRBV4-2,TRBJ2-3,TGTGCCAGCAGCCAGCCGGGACTAGCGGGAGGGGGGCCCGAAGATACGCAGTATTTT,CASSQPGLAGGGPEDTQYF
.,TRBD1,TRBV6-4,TRBJ1-1,TGTGCCAGCAGAGTGACAGGGGGCCGCGGCACTGAAGCTTTCTTT,CASRVTGGRGTEAFF
.,TRBD1,TRBV6-6,TRBJ1-2,TGTGCCAGCAGAGTGACAGGGGATAACTATGGCTACACCTTC,CASRVTGDNYGYTF
few,TRBD1,TRBV6-5,TRBJ1-1,TGTGCCAGCAGCCAAGGGACAGGGGGCACTGAAGCTTTCTTT,CASSQGTGGTEAFF
.,.,TRBV3-1/TRBV3-2,TRBJ2-2,TGTGCCAGCAGCCAAAGGGCGTTAAGGGAGACCGGGGAGCTGTTTTTT,CASSQRALRETGELFF
.,.,TRBV5-1,TRBJ1-2,TGCGCCAGCAGCGTGGGTGGGCGACCGCTAAACCCTCATGGCTACACCTTC,CASSVGGRPLNPHGYTF
.,TRBD1,TRBV2,TRBJ1-5,TGTGCCAGCAGCCGGGACAGGGCCAATCAGCCCCAGCATTTT,CASSRDRANQPQHF
.,TRBD1,TRBV19,TRBJ1-2,TGTGCCAGTGGTACAGGGGCAGCTAACTATGGCTACACCTTC,CASGTGAANYGYTF
few,TRBD1,TRBV4-1,TRBJ2-1,TGCGCCAGCAGCCAAGCAGGGGGCATGGATGAGCAGTTCTTC,CASSQAGGMDEQFF
.,TRBD1,TRBV2,TRBJ2-5,TGTGCCAGCAGCGAAGGGGGCCAGGAGACCCAGTACTTC,CASSEGGQETQYF
.,.,TRBV6-2/TRBV6-3,TRBJ2-7,TGTGCCAGCAGTTACTCGAATTTCGCCCAACTGGCCTACGAGCAGTACTTC,CASSYSNFAQLAYEQYF
few,TRBD1,TRBV4-1,TRBJ1-2,TGCGCCAGCAGCCAAGATGGTCGGGACAGGGGCTCCTATGGCTACACCTTC,CASSQDGRDRGSYGYTF
.,TRBD1,TRBV27,TRBJ1-2,TGTGCCAGCAGTCCTCAGGGACAGCCCTATGGCTACACCTTC,CASSPQGQPYGYTF
.,TRBD1,TRBV19,TRBJ2-7,TGTGCCAGTAGTATCCCCGACAGGGACGAGCAGTACTTC,CASSIPDRDEQYF
.,TRBD1,TRBV4-2,TRBJ2-1,TGTGCCAGCAGCCAAGGAGGGACAGGGGACAATGAGCAGTTCTTC,CASSQGGTGDNEQFF
.,.,TRBV28,TRBJ1-5,TGTGCCAGCACCCTACCCCAGGGGAATAGCAATCAGCCCCAGCATTTT,CASTLPQGNSNQPQHF
.,.,TRBV6-5,TRBJ1-1,TGTGCCAGCAGTCCCTGGAGGAACACTGAAGCTTTCTTT,CASSPWRNTEAFF
.,.,TRBV24-1,TRBJ2-1,TGTGCCACCAGTGATTCAACCTACAATGAGCAGTTCTTC,CATSDSTYNEQFF
.,TRBD2,TRBV7-8,TRBJ2-1,TGTGCCAGCAGCAGAGGACTAGCGGGAGGCTACAATGAGCAGTTCTTC,CASSRGLAGGYNEQFF
.,.,TRBV19,TRBJ1-1,TGTGCCAGCCAAAAAGGGGGGGCGGACACTGAAGCTTTCTTT,CASQKGGADTEAFF
once,TRBD2,TRBV10-2,TRBJ2-1,TGCGCCAGCGCTGCCACCGGGACTAGCGGAGGGGAGCAGTTCTTC,CASAATGTSGGEQFF
.,.,TRBV30,TRBJ1-2,TGTGCCTGGAGTGTATTTAGGGGGAACTATGGCTACACCTTC,CAWSVFRGNYGYTF
.,.,TRBV9,TRBJ2-2,TGTGCCAGCAGCGCGAATCGGAGAGGGCCGGGCGGGGAGCTGTTTTTT,CASSANRRGPGGELFF
.,.,TRBV6-1,TRBJ2-7,TGTGCCAGCAGTGATTATCACGGCTCCTACGAGCAGTACTTC,CASSDYHGSYEQYF
once,.,TRBV19,TRBJ1-1,TGTGCCAGTAGTATGCAGGGGCACACTGAAGCTTTCTTT,CASSMQGHTEAFF
.,.,TRBV12-3/TRBV12-4,TRBJ1-1,TGTGCCAGCACCCTGAGGGAGAACACTGAAGCTTTCTTT,CASTLRENTEAFF
.,TRBD2,TRBV29-1,TRBJ2-1,TGCAGCGTTGAAGACCGATATCGGGAGGTCGCCTACAATGAGCAGTTCTTC,CSVEDRYREVAYNEQFF
.,TRBD1,TRBV19,TRBJ2-3,TGTGCCAGTACCGGCTGGGGACAGCCTCAGGGAGATACGCAGTATTTT,CASTGWGQPQGDTQYF
.,TRBD1,TRBV27,TRBJ1-2,TGTGCCAGCAGTTTCGGGTCAGGGGGACGCTATGGCTACACCTTC,CASSFGSGGRYGYTF
.,TRBD1,TRBV19,TRBJ2-7,TGTGCCAGTGCCATAGGGACAGGGAGCTCCTACGAGCAGTACTTC,CASAIGTGSSYEQYF
.,TRBD2,TRBV5-1,TRBJ2-5,TGCGCCAGCAGCTTGGGAGGCGCCGGGGGAGGGGAGACCCAGTACTTC,CASSLGGAGGGETQYF
.,TRBD1,TRBV5-1,TRBJ2-5,TGCGCCAGCAGCTTCTGGGACAGGGGGCAGGGGACCCAGTACTTC,CASSFWDRGQGTQYF
.,TRBD1,TRBV28,TRBJ1-1,TGTGCCAGCAGTCCCCCGGGGACAGGGGAAAAGGACACTGAAGCTTTCTTT,CASSPPGTGEKDTEAFF
.,TRBD2,TRBV4-3,TRBJ2-1,TGCGCCAGCAGCCAAGGAGCCGGGGGGGCCGGGGGGCAGTTCTTC,CASSQGAGGAGGQFF
.,.,TRBV10-3,TRBJ2-3,TGTGCCATCAGTGGACCCGGGACTGGACGCACAGATACGCAGTATTTT,CAISGPGTGRTDTQYF
.,TRBD2,TRBV4-1,TRBJ2-4,TGCGCCAGCAGCAAAGGACTAGCGGGAGGTCAAAACATTCAGTACTTC,CASSKGLAGGQNIQYF
.,.,TRBV19,TRBJ2-2,TGTGCCAGTAGTTGGGGGACACCTAACACCGGGGAGCTGTTTTTT,CASSWGTPNTGELFF
.,TRBD1,TRBV7-2,TRBJ1-6,TGTGCCAGCAGCTGGGGACAGACAGGGCGGACACCCCTCCACTTT,CASSWGQTGRTPLHF
.,.,TRBV5-1,TRBJ2-6,TGCGCCAGCAGCTTGGTAAGCCCAGGCAGCTCTGGGGCCAACGTCCTGACTTTC,CASSLVSPGSSGANVLTF
.,TRBD1,TRBV5-1,TRBJ2-5,TGCGCCAGCAGCGTTGGACAGGGCCAAGAGACCCAGTACTTC,CASSVGQGQETQYF
.,TRBD1,TRBV2,TRBJ1-2,TGTGCCAGCGGGTTGGACAGGGGGCGGCCCTACACCTTC,CASGLDRGRPYTF
.,.,TRBV10-3,TRBJ1-5,TGTGCCAGCAGACAGGAGATCAGCAATCAGCCCCAGCATTTT,CASRQEISNQPQHF
.,TRBD2,TRBV7-9,TRBJ2-7,TGTGCCAGCAGCTGGGGACTAGTCAACGAGCAGTACTTC,CASSWGLVNEQYF